Listed here are 16 T cell receptor beta chains from one sample, sequenced in a study of vaccination and CD4 T cells after COVID-19. Treatment of the sample: roughly nine-day PBMC culture with coronavirus spike peptide pools or control peptides (ViraFEST assay). Unexposed donor CD4+ T cells predated the COVID-19 pandemic, collected 2011-2018. Cultured CD4+ T-cell DNA underwent Oncomine TCR Beta short-read sequencing. TCRdb re-derived calls from the PCR reads in MiXCR, one entry per CDR3 protein. The table lists thousands of distinct CDR3 sequences, approximately 30% of them singletons. These TCRs' antigens remain unknown. Sequencing input: CD4+ T cells from blood, cultured in vitro. These receptors all stem from a human donor in good health.

Only a few counts were recorded for this clonotype. This chain links TRBV5-5 with TRBJ1-2, with D possibly matching TRBD1 (5 bases). The CDR3 totals 13 residues. From germline, CDR1 is SGHKS and CDR2 YYEKEE (reference sequence). V was shortened by 0 bases and J by 6 bases, with 9 bases between the two germline ends. This CDR3 reads CASSLVGEDGYTF. Written as DNA, the CDR3 is TGTGCCAGCAGCTTGGTAGGGGAGGATGGCTACACCTTC.

The V and J genes are TRBV7-2 and TRBJ1-5; D remains ambiguous. Germline-derived CDR1 and CDR2 are SGHTA and FQGNSA. The ends were cut back, 2 bases at V and 6 bases at J, with 8 bases in the middle. The CDR3 totals 13 residues. CDR3 residues: CASSLSSGQPQHF. In DNA, the CDR3 is TGTGCCAGCAGCTTATCCTCTGGTCAGCCCCAGCATTTT.

This clonotype appeared a few times. V and J are TRBV6-2 or TRBV6-3 and TRBJ1-1; D is ambiguous. V shed 5 bases and J shed 2 bases, with 9 bases lying between them. From germline, CDR1 is MNHEY and CDR2 SVGEGT. CDR3 length: 13 amino acids. The CDR3 sequence is CASSATANTEAFF. In nucleotides, the CDR3 is TGTGCCAGCAGTGCCACAGCAAACACTGAAGCTTTCTTT.

The chain uses TRBV27 and TRBJ1-1; TRBD1 is a possible D gene (6 bases). Germline lookup yields CDR1 MNHEY and CDR2 SMNVEV (reference sequence). Trimming cost V 10 bases and J 6 bases, with 15 bases left between them. This CDR3 is built from 12 residues. CDR3 sequence (DNA): TGTGCCACGGCGGGGGGGCGAGCTGAAGCTTTCTTT. It is translated as CATAGGRAEAFF.

The CDR3: CASSVGGERAKTEAFF. CDR3 nucleotides: TGTGCCAGCAGCGTAGGGGGGGAAAGGGCGAAAACTGAAGCTTTCTTT. The rearrangement links TRBV9 to TRBJ1-1, with TRBD1 as a possible D gene (5 bases). This CDR3 region has 16 residues. The ends were cut back, 0 bases at V and 5 bases at J, with 17 bases in the middle. CDR1 and CDR2 (germline): SGDLS, YYNGEE. The full variable domain, its missing parts supplied by reference TRBV9 and TRBJ1-1, is DSGVTQTPKHLITATGQRVTLRCSPRSGDLSVYWYQQSLDQGLQFLIQYYNGEERAKGNILERFSAQQFPDLHSELNLSSLELGDSALYFCASSVGGERAKTEAFFGQGTRLTVV.

This clonotype is medium-sized by share. This rearrangement joins TRBV30 to TRBJ1-2; D uncertain. Germline CDR1 GTSNPN, CDR2 SVGIG (reference sequence). V lost 5 bases, J lost 0 bases, and 10 bases lay in between. The CDR3 length is 13 residues. The CDR3 bases are TGTGCCTGGGCCCTGCAGGCTAACTATGGCTACACCTTC. Encoded protein: CAWALQANYGYTF.

The chain links TRBV18 to TRBJ1-1; weak D call: TRBD1 (5 bases). CDR3 size: 13 residues. V lost 6 bases to trimming and J lost 7 bases, with 15 bases between them. CDR1 is KGHSH and CDR2 is LQKENI in the germline V gene. In DNA form, the CDR3 reads TGTGCCAGCTCGATTTACGGGGGGGATGAAGCTTTCTTT. Encoded protein: CASSIYGGDEAFF.

The genes are TRBV7-2 and TRBJ1-6; D is uncertain. The CDR3 length is 15 residues. Between the trimmed V and J ends, which lost 5 bases and 6 bases, there was a span of 14 bases. CDR1 and CDR2 from the germline V gene are SGHTA and FQGNSA. The CDR3 DNA follows: TGTGCCAGCAGCCCTGATTCCCCGATTAATTCACCCCTCCACTTT. It yields the protein CASSPDSPINSPLHF.

The chain is built from TRBV7-9 and TRBJ2-6; D gene uncertain. Germline CDR1 SEHNR, CDR2 FQNEAQ (reference sequence). Trimming removed 1 base at V and 0 bases at J, with 7 bases between. The CDR3 has 16 residues. The DNA of the CDR3 is TGTGCCAGCAGCTTAGGAGACAACTCTGGGGCCAACGTCCTGACTTTC. This encodes CASSLGDNSGANVLTF.

The sample holds a few counts of this clonotype. The rearrangement links TRBV20-1 to TRBJ1-1; unclear D gene. The CDR3 length is 11 residues. Germline CDR1 reads DFQATT; CDR2 reads SNEGSKA (reference sequence). V shed 0 bases and J shed 11 bases, with 10 bases lying between them. CDR3 in amino acids: CSARDLRAAFF. In nucleotides, the CDR3 is TGCAGTGCTAGAGATTTGAGGGCCGCTTTCTTT.

This clonotype was counted a few times. The chain links TRBV20-1 to TRBJ1-2; 8 bases fit TRBD1. From germline, CDR1 is DFQATT and CDR2 SNEGSKA (reference sequence). The J segment lost 6 bases and the V segment lost 6 bases, leaving 6 bases of the junction unmatched. The CDR3 length is 12 residues. The CDR3 spells CSARQGAHGYTF. The DNA for the CDR3 is TGCAGTGCGCGCCAGGGGGCGCATGGCTACACCTTC.

The chain combines TRBV30 with TRBJ1-1; TRBD1 agrees at 7 bases. The V segment lost 6 bases and the J segment 3 bases; nucleotides outside the gene matches: 10. Germline CDR1 GTSNPN, CDR2 SVGIG (reference sequence). The CDR3 is 14 amino acids. In DNA form, the CDR3 reads TGTGCCTGCCCACAGAAGACAGGGCACACTGAAGCTTTCTTT. It specifies CACPQKTGHTEAFF.

The chain combines TRBV12-3 or TRBV12-4 with TRBJ1-2; 11 bases align to TRBD1. The junction had 6 bases not matched to a gene; V was cut back by 8 bases and J by 4 bases. This CDR3 has 14 amino acids. The CDR3 loop reads CASGQGAVTYGYTF. CDR3 coding DNA: TGTGCCAGCGGACAGGGGGCGGTGACCTATGGCTACACCTTC.

By frequency in the sample, this clonotype is medium-sized (0.01 to 0.1%). The chain recombines TRBV5-1 with TRBJ2-2; no definite D call. The germline V gene has CDR1 SGHRS and CDR2 YFSETQ. The germline V and J ends were trimmed by 4 bases and 7 bases, with 14 bases remaining between them. The CDR3 runs to 14 residues. This chain's CDR3 is CASSRSLQSGELFF. Written as DNA, the CDR3 is TGCGCCAGCAGCCGCAGTCTTCAAAGCGGGGAGCTGTTTTTT.

The V gene is TRBV5-6, the J gene TRBJ1-2; D is perhaps TRBD1 (5 bases). CDR1 is SGHDT and CDR2 is YYEEEE in the germline V gene. V was cut by 5 bases and J by 3 bases, with 8 bases left in between. The CDR3 is 12 residues long. The chain's CDR3 is CASRGQDYGYTF. As DNA, the CDR3 is TGTGCCAGCAGGGGGCAGGACTATGGCTACACCTTC.

This chain joins TRBV2 and TRBJ1-5; D is uncertain. The CDR3 contains 16 residues. V dropped 6 bases and J dropped 3 bases, with 18 bases sitting between them. Germline lookup yields CDR1 SNHLY and CDR2 FYNNEI. This CDR3 is CASSPLPGSDNQPQHF. The CDR3 DNA follows: TGTGCCAGCAGCCCCCTTCCGGGAAGCGACAATCAGCCCCAGCATTTT.